Below, 27 T cell receptor beta chains from the same sample are listed, as sequenced in a study of cytomegalovirus exposure and HLA in healthy donors. Primers: 60 Vbeta forward and 13 Jbeta reverse. Assay: immunoSEQ multiplex PCR; the TCRdb copy retains only in-frame clones and omits some. The table for this sample gives 130,000 to 150,000 clones. Sequencing was done on a sample of PBMCs. These receptors originate from a woman between 45 and 60 years old in good health and CMV-seronegative.

The rearrangement uses TRBV6-5 and TRBJ2-7, with 11 bases identical to TRBD1. The length of the CDR3 is 16 residues. After removal of 4 bases from V and 2 bases from J, the junction contained 7 bases not matched to a gene. Germline-derived CDR1 and CDR2 are MNHEY and SVGAGI. Written as DNA, the CDR3 is TGTGCCAGCAGTTCGGACAGGGGGCCTACAACCTACGAGCAGTACTTC. Translated, it gives CASSSDRGPTTYEQYF.

The genes are TRBV5-1 and TRBJ1-2; D uncertain. CDR1 is SGHRS, CDR2 YFSETQ, per germline. CDR3 length: 12 residues. V lost 2 bases and J 6 bases, leaving 8 bases between the germline ends. This CDR3 reads CASSFDIDGYTF. CDR3 bases: TGCGCCAGCAGCTTTGACATCGATGGCTACACCTTC.

This chain joins TRBV4-2 and TRBJ1-2; D gene unclear. V lost 6 bases and J 5 bases, leaving 10 bases between the germline ends. CDR3 length equals 12 residues. Germline-derived CDR1 and CDR2 are LGHNA and YNFKEQ. CDR3 sequence reads: CASRAFPYGYTF. In nucleotides, the CDR3 is TGTGCCAGCAGAGCCTTTCCTTATGGCTACACCTTC.

This chain uses TRBV30 with TRBJ1-2; D gene uncertain. The V end was cut by 2 bases, the J end by 8 bases, with 15 bases between. The germline V gene encodes CDR1 GTSNPN and CDR2 SVGIG (reference sequence). The CDR3 runs to 13 residues. CDR3 nucleotide sequence: TGTGCCTGGAGTCTTAAAGGAGACGGCGGCTACACCTTC. This translates into CAWSLKGDGGYTF.

This chain uses TRBV19 with TRBJ1-1; unclear D gene. Germline-derived CDR1 and CDR2 are LNHDA and SQIVND (reference sequence). The V and J ends lost 0 bases and 10 bases respectively, with 6 bases between them. This CDR3 comprises 11 residues. The CDR3 DNA sequence: TGTGCCAGTAGTATAGATTCCAGAGCTTTCTTT. This translates into CASSIDSRAFF.

J is TRBJ2-3 and V is TRBV11-3, with unresolved D. Trimming stripped 5 bases from V and 0 bases from J, with 6 bases between. The germline V gene has CDR1 SGHNT and CDR2 YENEEA. The CDR3 totals 13 residues. The CDR3 DNA sequence: TGTGCCAGCAGCACTTTCAGCACAGATACGCAGTATTTT. It yields the protein CASSTFSTDTQYF.

This chain's CDR3 is CASTPDRSTFYGYTF. CDR3 bases: TGTGCCAGCACCCCTGATCGAAGCACCTTCTATGGCTACACCTTC. This rearrangement joins TRBV5-4 to TRBJ1-2; D not resolved. There are 15 residues in the CDR3. The V end was cut by 6 bases, the J end by 4 bases, with 19 bases between. The germline V gene has CDR1 SGHNT and CDR2 YYREEE (reference sequence).

In DNA, the CDR3 is TGTGCCAGCAGCTCTCGGAGCGGGAGACTCACAGATACGCAGTATTTT. Translation: CASSSRSGRLTDTQYF. The rearrangement uses TRBV13 and TRBJ2-3; TRBD2 aligns across 8 bases. The CDR3 loop spans 16 amino acids. Trimming at V came to 4 bases and at J to 2 bases, leaving 8 bases not matched to a gene. Germline CDR1 PRHDT, CDR2 FYEKMQ (reference sequence). Combining the CDR3 with reference TRBV13 and TRBJ2-3 gives the whole variable domain AAGVIQSPRHLIKEKRETATLKCYPIPRHDTVYWYQQGPGQDPQFLISFYEKMQSDKGSIPDRFSAQQFSDYHSELNMSSLELGDSALYFCASSSRSGRLTDTQYFGPGTRLTVL.

The V and J genes are TRBV18 and TRBJ2-5; D not resolved. In germline, CDR1 is KGHSH, CDR2 LQKENI. The CDR3 length is 13 residues. V lost 4 bases and J lost 3, with 9 bases in between. For the CDR3, the DNA is TGTGCCAGCTCACGGGCCAGAGAAGAGACCCAGTACTTC. Amino acid sequence: CASSRAREETQYF.

This sequence joins TRBV30 and TRBJ2-5; D possibly corresponds to TRBD2 (5 bases). CDR1 and CDR2 (germline): GTSNPN, SVGIG (reference sequence). This CDR3 region has 11 residues. V was cut by 3 bases and J by 5 bases, with 7 bases left in between. DNA for the CDR3: TGTGCCTGGAGGGACTGGGAGACCCAGTACTTC. As protein: CAWRDWETQYF.

The rearrangement uses TRBV6-5 and TRBJ2-7; the D gene is possibly TRBD1 (5 bases). V was shortened by 8 bases and J by 4 bases, with 15 bases between the two germline ends. In germline, CDR1 is MNHEY, CDR2 SVGAGI. The CDR3 is 13 amino acids. The CDR3 is CASSRQLLYEQYF. The CDR3 DNA follows: TGTGCCAGCTCCAGACAGCTTCTATACGAGCAGTACTTC.

V gene TRBV7-9 combines with J gene TRBJ1-1, with D maybe TRBD1 (5 bases). The germline gives CDR1 SEHNR, CDR2 FQNEAQ (reference sequence). This CDR3 has 15 amino acids. V lost 0 bases and J lost 3, with 11 bases in between. The CDR3 sequence: CASSLAGQIDTEAFF. The CDR3 nucleotides read TGTGCCAGCAGCTTAGCGGGGCAGATTGACACTGAAGCTTTCTTT.

This chain uses TRBV28 with TRBJ1-2; the D gene is possibly TRBD1 (6 bases). V lost 4 bases and J lost 6, with 15 bases in between. The CDR3 totals 14 residues. Germline V gene sequence: CDR1 MDHEN, CDR2 SYDVKM. The CDR3 DNA is TGTGCCAGCAGTTCCGGACAGTTTGGAGATGGCTACACCTTC. This codes for CASSSGQFGDGYTF.

The chain has TRBV28 and TRBJ2-1; 7 bases are shared with TRBD1. V was pared by 5 bases and J by 6 bases, with 10 bases of the junction left unmatched. The CDR3 has 15 amino acids. Per germline, CDR1 MDHEN and CDR2 SYDVKM. Written as DNA, the CDR3 is TGTGCCAGCAGTCCTCAGGACAGGCAGAGCAATGAGCAGTTCTTC. It specifies CASSPQDRQSNEQFF.

The chain combines TRBV28 with TRBJ1-5; D unresolved. Trimming shortened V by 8 bases and J by 4 bases, and 12 bases separated the two germline ends. The germline V gene has CDR1 MDHEN and CDR2 SYDVKM. The CDR3 runs 13 residues. Here the CDR3 reads CASRPGNNQPQHF. In nucleotides, the CDR3 is TGTGCCAGCCGACCGGGAAATAATCAGCCCCAGCATTTT.

The chain couples TRBV18 to TRBJ1-5; D remains unclear. From germline, CDR1 is KGHSH and CDR2 LQKENI. Trimming stripped 6 bases from V and 6 bases from J, with 12 bases between. The CDR3 runs 13 residues. CDR3 amino acids: CASSPGESQPQHF. The CDR3, as DNA: TGTGCCAGCTCCCCCGGGGAGAGTCAGCCCCAGCATTTT.

The chain joins TRBV9 to TRBJ2-6; D is unresolved. Germline-derived CDR1 and CDR2 are SGDLS and YYNGEE. V shed 4 bases and J shed 0 bases, with 17 bases lying between them. CDR3 length: 18 amino acids. This CDR3 reads CASSPRSLSPSGANVLTF. The CDR3 DNA reads TGTGCCAGCAGCCCTAGATCCCTGTCCCCCTCTGGGGCCAACGTCCTGACTTTC.

This chain joins TRBV4-2 and TRBJ2-7; 8 bases map to TRBD1. The CDR3 covers 17 residues. J was trimmed by 3 bases and V by 2 bases; bases with no gene match: 12. Germline CDR1 reads LGHNA; CDR2 reads YNFKEQ. The DNA of the CDR3 is TGTGCCAGCAGCCAAAGACTCGGGACAGGTACACTCTACGAGCAGTACTTC. Its protein product is CASSQRLGTGTLYEQYF.

The chain joins TRBV6-1 to TRBJ1-1; D perhaps matches TRBD1 (5 bases). The germline V and J ends were trimmed by 3 bases and 5 bases, with 19 bases remaining between them. Germline-derived CDR1 and CDR2 are MNHNS and SASEGT. The CDR3 extends over 16 amino acids. CDR3 in DNA: TGTGCCAGCAGTGAGAACCCCTCGGGAGGGGCAACTGAAGCTTTCTTT. Encoded protein: CASSENPSGGATEAFF.

V gene TRBV6-5 combines with J gene TRBJ2-1; 7 bases are shared with TRBD2. The V and J ends lost 4 bases and 12 bases, in that order; junction bases with no gene match: 9. Germline V gene lookup returns CDR1 MNHEY and CDR2 SVGAGI. CDR3 length: 13 residues. As DNA, the CDR3 is TGTGCCAGCAGTTCCCTCCGGGGGGTATGGCAGTTCTTC. It specifies CASSSLRGVWQFF.

The J gene is TRBJ1-5, the V gene TRBV5-1; TRBD1 matches at 10 bases. V shed 3 bases and J 5 bases; nucleotides not matched to a gene: 2. The CDR3 consists of 14 residues. The germline V gene has CDR1 SGHRS and CDR2 YFSETQ. CDR3 nucleotide sequence: TGCGCCAGCAGCTGGGGGACAGGGGATCAGCCCCAGCATTTT. Encoded protein: CASSWGTGDQPQHF.

The chain links TRBV19 to TRBJ1-5; D remains ambiguous. The CDR3 totals 16 residues. Trimming left V 3 bases short and J 3 bases short, with 15 bases between. The germline gives CDR1 LNHDA, CDR2 SQIVND (reference sequence). The CDR3 DNA follows: TGTGCCAGTAGTATCCGCGGCTCAACTCTCAATCAGCCCCAGCATTTT. Amino acids: CASSIRGSTLNQPQHF. The full variable domain, its missing parts supplied by reference TRBV19 and TRBJ1-5, is DGGITQSPKYLFRKEGQNVTLSCEQNLNHDAMYWYRQDPGQGLRLIYYSQIVNDFQKGDIAEGYSVSREKKESFPLTVTSAQKNPTAFYLCASSIRGSTLNQPQHFGDGTRLSIL.

CDR3 sequence reads: CASSGLGGTGANVLTF. DNA for the CDR3: TGTGCCAGCAGTGGGCTGGGGGGGACTGGGGCCAACGTCCTGACTTTC. The chain links TRBV6-1 to TRBJ2-6; TRBD2 matches 7 bases. In germline, CDR1 is MNHNS, CDR2 SASEGT. The CDR3 spans 16 residues. After removal of 4 bases from V and 2 bases from J, the junction contained 5 bases not matched to a gene.

The rearrangement uses TRBV5-1 and TRBJ2-7, with 9 bases lining up with TRBD2. CDR3 length: 15 amino acids. Germline V lookup: CDR1 SGHRS, CDR2 YFSETQ. V dropped 2 bases and J dropped 7; count of bases not matched to a gene: 10. CDR3 in DNA: TGCGCCAGCAGCTTTACTATAGCGGGAGATGGGGAGCAGTACTTC. Its protein product is CASSFTIAGDGEQYF.

The chain carries TRBV2 and TRBJ1-6, with D tentatively TRBD1 (6 bases). With 9 bases removed from V and 2 bases from J, the gap between germline ends came to 11 bases. Germline CDR1 SNHLY, CDR2 FYNNEI. This CDR3 is 14 amino acids long. CDR3 sequence (DNA): TGTGCCAGTACCCCAGGGGCCTATAATTCACCCCTCCACTTT. It translates to CASTPGAYNSPLHF. The full variable domain, with the rest looked up from reference TRBV2 and TRBJ1-6, is EPEVTQTPSHQVTQMGQEVILRCVPISNHLYFYWYRQILGQKVEFLVSFYNNEISEKSEIFDDQFSVERPDGSNFTLKIRSTKLEDSAMYFCASTPGAYNSPLHFGNGTRLTVT.

This sequence joins TRBV5-1 and TRBJ1-6, with D perhaps TRBD1 (6 bases). CDR1 is SGHRS, CDR2 YFSETQ, per germline. This CDR3 is 15 amino acids long. Trimming stripped 4 bases from V and 9 bases from J, with 17 bases between. This chain's CDR3 is CASSLGAGESSPLHF. CDR3 nucleotides: TGCGCCAGCAGCCTCGGGGCAGGGGAGAGTTCACCCCTCCACTTT.

The V call is TRBV11-2, the J call TRBJ1-2, with 8 bases lining up with TRBD1. The CDR3 is 16 amino acids. From germline, CDR1 is SGHAT and CDR2 FQNNGV. V shed 5 bases, J shed 2 bases, and the junction held 10 bases outside the gene matches. The CDR3 DNA sequence: TGTGCCAGCAGCATTAGTATGCGACAGGGGAACTATGGCTACACCTTC. It translates to CASSISMRQGNYGYTF.